The 29 T cell receptor beta chains below were found in one sample sequenced in a study of response to subunit inactivated influenza vaccine. One entry per CDR3 protein, called by TCRdb with MiXCR from the RT-PCR reads. The sample contains some 300,000 distinct CDR3 sequences, around 20% of which appear only once. Sequencing used PBMCs from blood, obtained 21 months after vaccination. These receptors came from a man between 45 and 75 years old who received an inactivated influenza vaccine.

In this sample, this clonotype turned up many times. The chain links TRBV20-1 to TRBJ2-7, with D possibly being TRBD2 (5 bases). Deletions cut 0 bases from V and 3 bases from J, with 9 bases between. The CDR3 consists of 13 residues. Germline loops: CDR1 DFQATT, CDR2 SNEGSKA (reference sequence). The CDR3 here is CSARDAGGYEQYF. CDR3 in DNA: TGCAGTGCTAGAGATGCAGGAGGCTACGAGCAGTACTTC.

The chain uses TRBV12-3 or TRBV12-4 and TRBJ2-5; perhaps TRBD2 as D (5 bases). V was trimmed by 5 bases and J by 4 bases, leaving 8 bases between them. The CDR3 spans 12 residues. CDR3 sequence: CASSPRGETQYF. CDR3 bases: TGTGCCAGCAGTCCCCGGGGAGAGACCCAGTACTTC.

The rearrangement links TRBV7-8 to TRBJ1-2, with D uncertain. Trimming took off 4 bases at V and 4 bases at J, with 7 bases between the two ends. Germline loops: CDR1 SGHVS, CDR2 FQNEAQ. CDR3 size: 12 residues. CDR3 sequence: CASSSGLYGYTF. The CDR3 DNA reads TGTGCCAGCAGCTCCGGGCTCTATGGCTACACCTTC.

This clonotype was seen at least ten times. The chain is built from TRBV20-1 and TRBJ1-2, with TRBD1 matching over 9 bases. The CDR3 spans 14 residues. Germline loops: CDR1 DFQATT, CDR2 SNEGSKA (reference sequence). Unmatched junction bases numbered 3, after V lost 4 bases and J lost 0 bases. The CDR3 loop reads CSATTGGSNYGYTF. For the CDR3, the DNA is TGCAGTGCTACCACAGGGGGCTCTAACTATGGCTACACCTTC.

The gene calls are TRBV7-8 and TRBJ1-1; D is perhaps TRBD1 (6 bases). Germline V CDR1 and CDR2: SGHVS, FQNEAQ. The CDR3 covers 15 residues. With 0 bases removed from V and 2 bases from J, the gap between germline ends came to 10 bases. In nucleotides, the CDR3 is TGTGCCAGCAGCTTAGCAAGACAGGCTAACACTGAAGCTTTCTTT. It specifies CASSLARQANTEAFF.

This clonotype showed up many times. The gene calls are TRBV6-5 and TRBJ2-5, with D possibly being TRBD2 (5 bases). CDR3 length: 17 residues. Germline V gene sequence: CDR1 MNHEY, CDR2 SVGAGI. The V gene lost 0 bases and the J gene lost 0 bases, with 14 bases spanning the gap. The CDR3 spells CASSYSGGLFDQETQYF. The CDR3 nucleotides read TGTGCCAGCAGTTACTCAGGAGGCCTATTCGACCAAGAGACCCAGTACTTC.

This clonotype was seen ten or more times. V is TRBV10-3 and J is TRBJ1-2, with D possibly TRBD1 on 6 matching bases. Germline CDR1 ENHRY, CDR2 SYGVKD. The CDR3 has 15 residues. V lost 7 bases and J 2 bases, leaving 17 bases between the germline ends. DNA for the CDR3: TGTGCCATCAACGCGGGCCGGGACATCAACTATGGCTACACCTTC. It is translated as CAINAGRDINYGYTF.

V gene TRBV3-1 combines with J gene TRBJ1-3, with 11 nucleotides matching TRBD1. The CDR3 consists of 17 residues. With 4 bases clipped from V and 0 bases from J, the junction kept 5 bases outside the gene matches. Germline V gene lookup returns CDR1 LGHDT and CDR2 YNNKEL (reference sequence). CDR3 region: CASSRGQGAFSGNTIYF. CDR3 nucleotide sequence: TGTGCCAGCAGCCGAGGACAGGGGGCGTTCTCTGGAAACACCATATATTTT.

At least ten counts were recorded for this clonotype. The chain couples TRBV12-3 or TRBV12-4 to TRBJ1-1, with 8 bases fitting TRBD1. J gave up 6 bases and V 5 bases, and 5 bases lay outside the gene matches. This CDR3 is 13 amino acids long. The CDR3 DNA reads as TGTGCCAGCAGTCCGGGACAGGCGGCTGAAGCTTTCTTT. This codes for CASSPGQAAEAFF.

V and J are TRBV6-1 and TRBJ1-5; TRBD1 agrees at 7 bases. CDR3 length: 15 amino acids. The trim removed 7 bases at V and 0 bases at J, leaving 6 bases unmatched. Looked up from germline, CDR1 is MNHNS and CDR2 is SASEGT. The CDR3 protein is CASMRTGYSNQPQHF. The CDR3 DNA is TGTGCCAGCATGCGGACAGGATATAGCAATCAGCCCCAGCATTTT.

The genes are TRBV20-1 and TRBJ1-1; D remains ambiguous. The length of the CDR3 is 13 residues. Germline CDR1 reads DFQATT; CDR2 reads SNEGSKA (reference sequence). V lost 5 bases and J 1 base, leaving 11 bases between the germline ends. CDR3 bases: TGCAGTGCTTCAGACATGGGGAACACTGAAGCTTTCTTT. It specifies CSASDMGNTEAFF.

This clonotype occurred a few times. The chain couples TRBV3-1 to TRBJ2-2; 10 bases line up with TRBD2. V was clipped by 2 bases and J by 6 bases; unmatched bases: 3. The CDR3 has 15 residues. Germline-derived CDR1 and CDR2 are LGHDT and YNNKEL (reference sequence). CDR3 sequence reads: CASSQNLAGAGELFF. The CDR3 nucleotides read TGTGCCAGCAGCCAAAACCTAGCGGGGGCCGGGGAGCTGTTTTTT.

This clonotype occurred once. This chain uses TRBV15 with TRBJ2-3, with unresolved D. The germline V and J ends were trimmed by 0 bases and 5 bases, with 9 bases remaining between them. The CDR3 is 14 amino acids. CDR1 and CDR2 (germline): LNHNV, YYDKDF (reference sequence). The CDR3 protein is CATSRDIGGDTQYF. In DNA, the CDR3 is TGTGCCACCAGCAGAGATATTGGTGGAGATACGCAGTATTTT.

The chain has TRBV16 and TRBJ2-7; 11 bases line up with TRBD1. The V gene end was trimmed by 4 bases and the J gene end by 3 bases; junction bases not matched to a gene: 5. This CDR3 spans 15 amino acids. CDR1 is KGHSY and CDR2 is FQNENV in the germline V gene. The CDR3 region has the DNA TGTGCCAGCAGCCCCCCTGGGACAGGGGGCTACGAGCAGTACTTC. Its translation is CASSPPGTGGYEQYF. The full variable domain, with the rest looked up from reference TRBV16 and TRBJ2-7, is GEEVAQTPKHLVRGEGQKAKLYCAPIKGHSYVFWYQQVLKNEFKFLISFQNENVFDETGMPKERFSAKCLPNSPCSLEIQATKLEDSAVYFCASSPPGTGGYEQYFGPGTRLTVT.

Many counts were recorded for this clonotype. The chain employs TRBV12-3 or TRBV12-4 and TRBJ1-6; D remains ambiguous. V lost 3 bases and J 0 bases, leaving 9 bases between the germline ends. CDR3 length equals 16 residues. CDR3 nucleotides: TGTGCCAGCAGTTTGAGGCTTGACTCCTATAATTCACCCCTCCACTTT. This encodes CASSLRLDSYNSPLHF.

This clonotype was detected ten times or more. CDR3 nucleotides: TGTGCCAGCAGCAAAGATGGGACAGGGGATTGGGAAGGCTACACCTTC. Residues: CASSKDGTGDWEGYTF. The chain combines TRBV21-1 with TRBJ1-2; TRBD1, the table's D call, lacks a check against the DNA. TRBV21-1 is given as a pseudogene. This CDR3 contains 16 residues.

This clonotype was found a few times. The chain couples TRBV20-1 to TRBJ2-2; 11 bases map to TRBD2. The V gene end was trimmed by 2 bases and the J gene end by 4 bases; junction bases not matched to a gene: 9. The CDR3 consists of 17 residues. CDR1 DFQATT and CDR2 SNEGSKA come from the germline V gene (reference sequence). DNA of the CDR3: TGCAGTGCTAGACGACTAGCGGGATCTTATGGCACCGGGGAGCTGTTTTTT. This sequence encodes CSARRLAGSYGTGELFF.

The chain combines TRBV5-1 with TRBJ2-2, with 8 positions matching TRBD1. The trim removed 4 bases at V and 0 bases at J, leaving 2 bases unmatched. Germline lookup yields CDR1 SGHRS and CDR2 YFSETQ. The CDR3 runs 15 residues. The CDR3 bases are TGCGCCAGCAGCAAGGACAGGGCGAACACCGGGGAGCTGTTTTTT. It specifies CASSKDRANTGELFF. The whole variable domain, remainder taken from reference TRBV5-1 and TRBJ2-2, is KAGVTQTPRYLIKTRGQQVTLSCSPISGHRSVSWYQQTPGQGLQFLFEYFSETQRNKGNFPGRFSGRQFSNSRSEMNVSTLELGDSALYLCASSKDRANTGELFFGEGSRLTVL.

V usage is TRBV15 and J usage is TRBJ2-5, with 10 nucleotides matching TRBD1. The CDR3 runs 15 residues. V was clipped by 6 bases and J by 2 bases; unmatched bases: 6. Per germline, CDR1 LNHNV and CDR2 YYDKDF (reference sequence). CDR3 DNA sequence: TGTGCCACCAGTGTCGACAGGGGGCGGCAAGAGACCCAGTACTTC. Protein: CATSVDRGRQETQYF.

The chain couples TRBV3-1 to TRBJ2-7, with D unresolved. Germline V CDR1 and CDR2: LGHDT, YNNKEL (reference sequence). The CDR3 contains 14 residues. V dropped 1 base and J dropped 2 bases, with 9 bases sitting between them. For the CDR3, the DNA is TGTGCCAGCAGCCAAGGGGTAACCGCCTACGAGCAGTACTTC. Protein product: CASSQGVTAYEQYF.

This clonotype has a handful of counts. The chain has TRBV20-1 and TRBJ1-5; 8 bases match TRBD1. There are 14 residues in the CDR3. Germline V gene lookup returns CDR1 DFQATT and CDR2 SNEGSKA (reference sequence). CDR3 nucleotide sequence: TGCAGCAGCACACAGGGGGGAGGCAATCAGCCCCAGCATTTT. Protein sequence: CSSTQGGGNQPQHF.

This clonotype was detected ten times or more. The gene calls are TRBV4-1 and TRBJ2-3; 8 nucleotides align to TRBD2. The junction had 6 bases not matched to a gene; V was cut back by 4 bases and J by 0 bases. CDR1 is MGHRA and CDR2 is YSYEKL in the germline V gene. The CDR3 is made up of 16 amino acids. DNA of the CDR3: TGCGCCAGCAGCCGATCTAGCGGGCTGAGCACAGATACGCAGTATTTT. Translation gives CASSRSSGLSTDTQYF.

This chain connects TRBV6-5 to TRBJ2-2, with TRBD1 matching over 10 bases. This CDR3 has 15 residues. V dropped 4 bases and J dropped 7; count of bases not matched to a gene: 6. Germline lookup yields CDR1 MNHEY and CDR2 SVGAGI. CDR3 DNA: TGTGCCAGCAGTTCGACAGGGGGCAGGGGCGGGGAGCTGTTTTTT. Its protein product is CASSSTGGRGGELFF.

This clonotype came up a few times. V is TRBV20-1 and J is TRBJ1-2, with a tentative D call TRBD1 (5 bases). The CDR3 length is 13 residues. Germline values: CDR1 DFQATT, CDR2 SNEGSKA (reference sequence). V lost 6 bases and J 0 bases, leaving 11 bases between the germline ends. The CDR3 spells CSATTASNYGYTF. Here the CDR3 DNA reads TGCAGTGCCACGACAGCTTCTAACTATGGCTACACCTTC.

This sequence joins TRBV3-1 and TRBJ2-2; D uncertain. V gave up 5 bases and J gave up 6 bases, with 4 bases separating them. From germline, CDR1 is LGHDT and CDR2 YNNKEL (reference sequence). The CDR3 is 11 residues long. CDR3 bases: TGTGCCAGCAGCGACCCCGGGGAGCTGTTTTTT. Amino acid sequence: CASSDPGELFF.

This clonotype was recorded a few times. The rearrangement uses TRBV6-1 and TRBJ1-1; D gene unclear. Trimming took 6 bases from V and 0 from J, leaving 11 bases between them. There are 14 residues in the CDR3. CDR1 and CDR2 (germline): MNHNS, SASEGT. The CDR3 reads CASRMGGVNTEAFF. As DNA, the CDR3 is TGTGCCAGCAGGATGGGTGGGGTGAACACTGAAGCTTTCTTT.

This clonotype has more than one count but fewer than ten. This chain uses TRBV20-1 with TRBJ2-1, with D hard to call. V was pared by 0 bases and J by 9 bases, with 6 bases between. Germline-derived CDR1 and CDR2 are DFQATT and SNEGSKA (reference sequence). This CDR3 region has 11 residues. The CDR3 nucleotides read TGCAGTGCTAGAGAGCGGCGTGAGCAGTTCTTC. Amino acid sequence: CSARERREQFF.

The CDR3 reads CAWRSGFLEAFF. In DNA form, the CDR3 reads TGTGCCTGGAGGTCAGGGTTTCTTGAAGCTTTCTTT. The chain carries TRBV30 and TRBJ1-1; a possible D gene is TRBD1 (5 bases). The V gene's germline CDR1 is GTSNPN and CDR2 SVGIG (reference sequence). The CDR3 covers 12 residues. V gave up 3 bases and J gave up 7 bases, with 12 bases separating them. Looking up the rest from reference TRBV30 and TRBJ1-1 gives the full variable domain: SQTIHQWPATLVQPVGSPLSLECTVEGTSNPNLYWYRQAAGRGLQLLFYSVGIGQISSEVPQNLSASRPQDRQFILSSKKLLLSDSGFYLCAWRSGFLEAFFGQGTRLTVV.

This chain joins TRBV20-1 and TRBJ2-1; 12 bases are shared with TRBD2. The CDR3 length is 14 residues. The germline V gene encodes CDR1 DFQATT and CDR2 SNEGSKA (reference sequence). Trimming removed 6 bases from V and 9 bases from J; junction bases left unmatched: 9. The DNA of the CDR3 is TGCAGTGCCTCCCCACTAGCGGGAGGACGTGAGCAGTTCTTC. It is translated as CSASPLAGGREQFF.